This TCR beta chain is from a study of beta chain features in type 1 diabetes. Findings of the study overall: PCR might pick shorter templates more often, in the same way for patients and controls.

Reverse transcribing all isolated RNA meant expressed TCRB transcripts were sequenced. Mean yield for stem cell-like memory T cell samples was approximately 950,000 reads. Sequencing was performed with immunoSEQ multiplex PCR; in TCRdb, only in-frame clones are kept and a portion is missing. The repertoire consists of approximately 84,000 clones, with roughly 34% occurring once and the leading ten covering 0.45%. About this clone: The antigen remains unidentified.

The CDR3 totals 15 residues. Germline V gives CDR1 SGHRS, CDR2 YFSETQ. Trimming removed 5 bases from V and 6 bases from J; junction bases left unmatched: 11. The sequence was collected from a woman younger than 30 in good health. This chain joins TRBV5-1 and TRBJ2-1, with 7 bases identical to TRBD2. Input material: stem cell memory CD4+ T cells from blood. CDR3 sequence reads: CASSPRGDESNEQFF. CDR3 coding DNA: TGCGCCAGCAGTCCTCGGGGGGATGAGAGCAATGAGCAGTTCTTC.